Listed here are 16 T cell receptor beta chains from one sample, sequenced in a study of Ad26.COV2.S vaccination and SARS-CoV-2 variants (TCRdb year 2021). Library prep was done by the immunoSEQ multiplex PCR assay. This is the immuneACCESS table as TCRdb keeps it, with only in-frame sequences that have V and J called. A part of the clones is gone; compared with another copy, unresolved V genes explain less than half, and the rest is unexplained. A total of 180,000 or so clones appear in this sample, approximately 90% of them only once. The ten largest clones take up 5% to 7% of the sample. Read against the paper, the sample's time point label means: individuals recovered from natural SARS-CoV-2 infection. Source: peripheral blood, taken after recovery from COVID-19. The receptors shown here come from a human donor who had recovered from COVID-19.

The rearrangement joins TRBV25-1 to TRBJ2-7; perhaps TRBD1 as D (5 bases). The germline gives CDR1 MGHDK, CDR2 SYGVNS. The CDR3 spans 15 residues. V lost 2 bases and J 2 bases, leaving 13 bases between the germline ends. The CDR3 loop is CASSEKDTITYEQYF. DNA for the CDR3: TGTGCCAGCAGTGAAAAGGACACTATCACCTACGAGCAGTACTTC.

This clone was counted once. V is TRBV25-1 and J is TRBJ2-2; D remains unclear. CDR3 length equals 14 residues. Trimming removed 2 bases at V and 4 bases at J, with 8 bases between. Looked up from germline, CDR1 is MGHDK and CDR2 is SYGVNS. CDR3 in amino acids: CASSEHSFTGELFF. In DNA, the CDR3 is TGTGCCAGCAGTGAACACTCCTTCACCGGGGAGCTGTTTTTT.

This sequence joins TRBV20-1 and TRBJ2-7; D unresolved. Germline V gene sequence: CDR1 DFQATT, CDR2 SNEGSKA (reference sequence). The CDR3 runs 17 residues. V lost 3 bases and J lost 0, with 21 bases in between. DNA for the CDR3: TGCAGTGCTAGTCCGATCTCTGCCGGGCCGCGCTCCTACGAGCAGTACTTC. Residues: CSASPISAGPRSYEQYF.

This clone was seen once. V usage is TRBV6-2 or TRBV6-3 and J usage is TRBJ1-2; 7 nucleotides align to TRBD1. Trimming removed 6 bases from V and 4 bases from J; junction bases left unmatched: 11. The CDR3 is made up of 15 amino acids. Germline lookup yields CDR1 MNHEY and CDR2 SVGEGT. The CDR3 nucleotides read TGTGCCAGCAGCCACGGACAGGCGTCTACCTATGGCTACACCTTC. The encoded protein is CASSHGQASTYGYTF.

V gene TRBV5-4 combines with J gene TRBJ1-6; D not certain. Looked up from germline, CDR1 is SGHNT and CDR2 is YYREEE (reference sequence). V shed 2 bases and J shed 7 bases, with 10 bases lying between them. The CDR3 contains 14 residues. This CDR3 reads CASSFGLGNSPLHF. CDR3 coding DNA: TGTGCCAGCAGCTTTGGGCTCGGGAATTCACCCCTCCACTTT. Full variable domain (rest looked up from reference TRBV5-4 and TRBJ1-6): ETGVTQSPTHLIKTRGQQVTLRCSSQSGHNTVSWYQQALGQGPQFIFQYYREEENGRGNFPPRFSGLQFPNYSSELNVNALELDDSALYLCASSFGLGNSPLHFGNGTRLTVT.

The CDR3 loop reads CASSVTRDGGGYTF. The CDR3 DNA sequence: TGTGCCAGCAGCGTTACTCGGGATGGCGGTGGCTACACCTTC. The rearrangement uses TRBV9 and TRBJ1-2; D gene ambiguous. CDR3 length: 14 residues. The V gene lost 2 bases and the J gene lost 7 bases, with 15 bases spanning the gap. Germline CDR1 SGDLS, CDR2 YYNGEE.

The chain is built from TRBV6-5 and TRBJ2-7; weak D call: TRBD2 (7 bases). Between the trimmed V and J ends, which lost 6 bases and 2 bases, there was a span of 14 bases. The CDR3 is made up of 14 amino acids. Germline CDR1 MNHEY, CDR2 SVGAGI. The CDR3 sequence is CASRRGGQPYEQYF. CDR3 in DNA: TGTGCCAGCAGGAGGGGGGGGCAGCCCTACGAGCAGTACTTC.

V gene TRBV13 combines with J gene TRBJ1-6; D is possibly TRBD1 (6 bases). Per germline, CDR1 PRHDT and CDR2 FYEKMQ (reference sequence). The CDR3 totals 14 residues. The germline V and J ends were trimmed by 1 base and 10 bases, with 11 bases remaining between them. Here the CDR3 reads CASSLEGGGSPLHF. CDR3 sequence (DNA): TGTGCCAGCAGCTTAGAAGGGGGGGGATCACCCCTCCACTTT.

CDR3 coding DNA: TGCGCCAGCAGCCAAACAGGGGACCCTAACTACGAGCAGTACTTC. This codes for CASSQTGDPNYEQYF. V is TRBV4-1 and J is TRBJ2-7; TRBD1 aligns across 7 bases. With 2 bases clipped from V and 3 bases from J, the junction kept 7 bases outside the gene matches. There are 15 residues in the CDR3. From germline, CDR1 is MGHRA and CDR2 YSYEKL.

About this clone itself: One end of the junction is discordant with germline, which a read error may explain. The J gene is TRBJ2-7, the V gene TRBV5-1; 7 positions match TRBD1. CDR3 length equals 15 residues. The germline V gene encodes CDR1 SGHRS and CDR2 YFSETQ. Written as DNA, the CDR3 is TGCGCCAGCACCTTGACAGGGCCCAGCTCCTACGAGCAGTACTTC. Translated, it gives CASTLTGPSSYEQYF.

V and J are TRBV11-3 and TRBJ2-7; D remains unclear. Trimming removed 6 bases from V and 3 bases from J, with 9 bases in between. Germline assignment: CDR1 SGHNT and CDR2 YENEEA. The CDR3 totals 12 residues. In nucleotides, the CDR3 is TGTGCCAGCAGGGACCTAGACTACGAGCAGTACTTC. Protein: CASRDLDYEQYF. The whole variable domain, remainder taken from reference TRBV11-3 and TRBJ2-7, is EAGVVQSPRYKIIEKKQPVAFWCNPISGHNTLYWYLQNLGQGPELLIRYENEEAVDDSQLPKDRFSAERLKGVDSTLKIQPAELGDSAVYLCASRDLDYEQYFGPGTRLTVT.

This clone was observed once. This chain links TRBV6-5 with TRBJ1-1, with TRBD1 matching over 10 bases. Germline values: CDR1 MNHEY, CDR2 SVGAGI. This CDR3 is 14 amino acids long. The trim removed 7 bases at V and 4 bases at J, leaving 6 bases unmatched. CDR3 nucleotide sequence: TGTGCCAGCATCGACAGGACAGGGGGCACTGAAGCTTTCTTT. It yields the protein CASIDRTGGTEAFF.

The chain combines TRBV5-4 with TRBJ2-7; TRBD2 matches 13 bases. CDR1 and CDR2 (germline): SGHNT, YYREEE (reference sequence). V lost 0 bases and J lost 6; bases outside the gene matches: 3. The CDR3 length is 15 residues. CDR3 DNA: TGTGCCAGCAGCTTGGGGACTAGCGGGGGCGTCGAGCAGTACTTC. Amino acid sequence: CASSLGTSGGVEQYF.

CDR3 DNA: TGTGCCAGCAGTCGCAGGTTCAGCGAGCAGTACTTC. Amino acid sequence: CASSRRFSEQYF. This sequence joins TRBV28 and TRBJ2-7; D ambiguous. This CDR3 contains 12 residues. Trimming took 5 bases from V and 6 from J, leaving 11 bases between them. Germline V gives CDR1 MDHEN, CDR2 SYDVKM. Full variable domain (remainder filled in from reference TRBV28 and TRBJ2-7): DVKVTQSSRYLVKRTGEKVFLECVQDMDHENMFWYRQDPGLGLRLIYFSYDVKMKEKGDIPEGYSVSREKKERFSLILESASTNQTSMYLCASSRRFSEQYFGPGTRLTVT.

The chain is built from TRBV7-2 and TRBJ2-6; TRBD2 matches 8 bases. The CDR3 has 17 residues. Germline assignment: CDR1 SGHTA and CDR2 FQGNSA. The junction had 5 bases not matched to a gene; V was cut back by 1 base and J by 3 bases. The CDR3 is CASSLVSGGLGANVLTF. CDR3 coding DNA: TGTGCCAGCAGCTTAGTCTCGGGGGGGCTTGGGGCCAACGTCCTGACTTTC.

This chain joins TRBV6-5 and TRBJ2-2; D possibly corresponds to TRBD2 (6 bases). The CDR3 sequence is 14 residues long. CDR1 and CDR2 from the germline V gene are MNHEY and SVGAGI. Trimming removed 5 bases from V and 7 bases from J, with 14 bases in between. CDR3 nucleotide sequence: TGTGCCAGCAGTCGGACTACCTTCGGCGGGGAGCTGTTTTTT. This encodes CASSRTTFGGELFF.